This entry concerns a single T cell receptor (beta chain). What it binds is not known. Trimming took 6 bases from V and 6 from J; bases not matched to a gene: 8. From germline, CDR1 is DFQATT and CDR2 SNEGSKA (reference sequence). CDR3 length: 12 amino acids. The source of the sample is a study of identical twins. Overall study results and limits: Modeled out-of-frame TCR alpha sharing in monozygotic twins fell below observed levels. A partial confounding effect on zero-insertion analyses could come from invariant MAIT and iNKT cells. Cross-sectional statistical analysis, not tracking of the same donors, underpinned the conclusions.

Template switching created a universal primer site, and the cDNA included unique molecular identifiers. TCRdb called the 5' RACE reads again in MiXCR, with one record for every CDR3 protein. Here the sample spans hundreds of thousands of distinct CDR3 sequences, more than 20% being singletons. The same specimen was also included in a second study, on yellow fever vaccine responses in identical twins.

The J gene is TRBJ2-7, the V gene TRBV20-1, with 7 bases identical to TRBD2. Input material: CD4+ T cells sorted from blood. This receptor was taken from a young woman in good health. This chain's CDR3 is CSASGRVSEQYF. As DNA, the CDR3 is TGCAGTGCCTCTGGGAGGGTAAGCGAGCAGTACTTC.